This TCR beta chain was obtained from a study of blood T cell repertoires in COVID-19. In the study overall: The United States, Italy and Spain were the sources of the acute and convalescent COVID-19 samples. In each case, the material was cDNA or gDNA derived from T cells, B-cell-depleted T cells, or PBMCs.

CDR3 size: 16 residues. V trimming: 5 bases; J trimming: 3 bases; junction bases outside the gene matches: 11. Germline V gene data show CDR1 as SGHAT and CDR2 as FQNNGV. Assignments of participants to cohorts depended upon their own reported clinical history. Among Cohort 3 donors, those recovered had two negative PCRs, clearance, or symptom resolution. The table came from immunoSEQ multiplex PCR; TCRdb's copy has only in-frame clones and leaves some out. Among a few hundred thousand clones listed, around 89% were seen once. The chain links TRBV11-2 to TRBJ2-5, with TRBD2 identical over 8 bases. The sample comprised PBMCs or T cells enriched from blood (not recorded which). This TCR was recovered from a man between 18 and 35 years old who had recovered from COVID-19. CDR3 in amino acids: CASSAGLAAAEETQYF. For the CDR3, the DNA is TGTGCCAGCAGCGCCGGACTAGCCGCGGCTGAAGAGACCCAGTACTTC.